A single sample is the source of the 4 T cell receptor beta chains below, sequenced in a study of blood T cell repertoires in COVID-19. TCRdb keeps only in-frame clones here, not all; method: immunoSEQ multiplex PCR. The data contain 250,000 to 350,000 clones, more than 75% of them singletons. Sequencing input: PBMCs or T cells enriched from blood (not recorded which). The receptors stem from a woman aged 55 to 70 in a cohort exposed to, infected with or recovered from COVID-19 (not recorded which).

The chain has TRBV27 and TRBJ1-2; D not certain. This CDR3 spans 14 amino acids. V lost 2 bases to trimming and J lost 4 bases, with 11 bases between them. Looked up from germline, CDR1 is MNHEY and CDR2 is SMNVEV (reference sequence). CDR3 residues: CASSLDRGSYGYTF. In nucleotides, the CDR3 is TGTGCCAGCAGTTTAGATAGAGGTAGCTATGGCTACACCTTC.

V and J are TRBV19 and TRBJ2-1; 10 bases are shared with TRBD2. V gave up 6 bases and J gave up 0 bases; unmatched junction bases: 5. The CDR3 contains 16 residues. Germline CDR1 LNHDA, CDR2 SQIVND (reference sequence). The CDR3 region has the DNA TGTGCCAGTAGGAAGGGACTAGCGCCCTCCTACAATGAGCAGTTCTTC. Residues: CASRKGLAPSYNEQFF.

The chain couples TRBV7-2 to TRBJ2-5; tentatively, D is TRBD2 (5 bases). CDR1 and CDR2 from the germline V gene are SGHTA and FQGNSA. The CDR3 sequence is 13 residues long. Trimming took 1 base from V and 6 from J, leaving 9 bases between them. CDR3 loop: CASSLDGVQTQYF. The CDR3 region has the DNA TGTGCCAGCAGCTTAGACGGGGTCCAGACCCAGTACTTC.

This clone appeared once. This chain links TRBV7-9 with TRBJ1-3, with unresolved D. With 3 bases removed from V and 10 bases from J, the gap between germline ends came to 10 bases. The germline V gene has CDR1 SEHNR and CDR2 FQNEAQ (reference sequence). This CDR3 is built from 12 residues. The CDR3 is CASSFSDWTIYF. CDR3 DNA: TGTGCCAGCAGCTTCAGCGACTGGACCATATATTTT.